The clone carrying this TCR beta chain was counted many times. Other nucleotide sequences from this sample produce the same CDR3. The record originates from a study of blood T cell repertoires in COVID-19. Study details: T cells, B-cell-depleted T cells, or PBMCs provided the cDNA or gDNA that served as material.

V lost 0 bases to trimming and J lost 4 bases, with 6 bases between them. The CDR3 totals 14 residues. Germline CDR1 is MNHNY and CDR2 is SVGAGI (reference sequence). As originally analysed: Using reference gene primer amplification, nucleated cell counts were estimated. Measured with immunoSEQ multiplex PCR; TCRdb has only the in-frame clones, and not every one. V and J calls and clone size come straight from that table; D and trimming were deduced from the DNA. Here the sample spans a few hundred thousand clones, roughly 80% being singletons. The chain recombines TRBV6-6 with TRBJ2-2; D unresolved. The receptor comes from a woman in her 30s who had recovered from COVID-19. The sequenced sample was peripheral blood. CDR3 region: CASSYSGVTGELFF. CDR3 DNA: TGTGCCAGCAGTTACTCGGGCGTCACCGGGGAGCTGTTTTTT.